This TCR beta chain was documented in a study of cytomegalovirus exposure and HLA in healthy donors. The CDR3 extends over 14 amino acids. Germline CDR1 and CDR2: SNHLY and FYNNEI. Trimming cost V 6 bases and J 6 bases; bases outside gene matches: 8. PCR amplification relied on 60 Vbeta primers (plus 13 Jbeta primers). Using immunoSEQ multiplex PCR, the repertoire was profiled, and TCRdb retains in-frame clones only, with some absent. The sample lists approximately 82,000 clones, 70% to 75% occurring once. V usage is TRBV2 and J usage is TRBJ1-5; 7 nucleotides agree with TRBD1. The receptor was isolated from a woman aged 45 to 65 in good health and CMV-seropositive. Material: PBMCs. Here the CDR3 reads CASRPGQAGQPQHF. The CDR3 region has the DNA TGTGCCAGCAGGCCCGGACAGGCGGGTCAGCCCCAGCATTTT.